A single sample is the source of the 23 T cell receptor beta chains below, sequenced in a study of CD8 T cells in Susac syndrome. Reverse transcription used 0.5 to 1 ug RNA and random hexamers. TCRdb reprocessed the immunoSEQ multiplex PCR reads with MiXCR, giving one entry per CDR3 protein. The data show around 130,000 distinct CDR3 sequences, with roughly 76% seen just once and around 0.51% held by the top ten. Sample: CD8+ T cells from PBMCs. The receptors derive from a human donor with multiple sclerosis.

The sample holds one count of this clonotype. This rearrangement joins TRBV6-5 to TRBJ2-7; either TRBD1 or TRBD2 may fit D (5 bases each). The CDR3 covers 17 residues. V shed 4 bases and J shed 2 bases, with 21 bases lying between them. Germline CDR1 is MNHEY and CDR2 is SVGAGI. CDR3 DNA sequence: TGTGCCAGCAGTTTCACGGGACCCGTTTCCTCGCCCTACGAGCAGTACGTC. Amino acid sequence: CASSFTGPVSSPYEQYV.

The V gene is TRBV28, the J gene TRBJ1-1; D is undetermined. V lost 3 bases and J lost 1, with 12 bases in between. Per germline, CDR1 MDHEN and CDR2 SYDVKM. The CDR3 sequence is 15 residues long. In DNA, the CDR3 is TGTGCCAGCAGTTTGGAGGTTTTCGGGAACACTGAAGCTTTCTTT. It translates to CASSLEVFGNTEAFF.

CDR3 coding DNA: TGTGCCAGCAGTTTTGGTGGCTACGAGCAGTACTTC. Translating it yields CASSFGGYEQYF. The J gene is TRBJ2-7, the V gene TRBV12-3 or TRBV12-4; D is uncertain. The CDR3 length is 12 residues. Trimming pared 3 bases from V and 3 bases from J, leaving 6 bases between.

The V gene is TRBV7-9, the J gene TRBJ1-2; D is ambiguous. Trimming cost V 3 bases and J 3 bases, with 8 bases left between them. The germline V gene encodes CDR1 SEHNR and CDR2 FQNEAQ (reference sequence). The CDR3 is 13 residues long. CDR3 protein: CASSFDTDYGYTF. In nucleotides, the CDR3 is TGTGCCAGCAGCTTCGACACAGACTATGGCTACACCTTC.

Comments on this clonotype: A junction boundary mismatches the germline segment, possibly from a read error. The V gene is TRBV19, the J gene TRBJ2-1, with no clear D. The CDR3 length is 13 residues. Germline V CDR1 and CDR2: LNHDA, SQIVND (reference sequence). CDR3 loop: CANSISPPNEQFF. The DNA for the CDR3 is TGTGCCAATAGTATATCCCCCCCCAATGAGCAGTTCTTC.

The chain joins TRBV12-3 or TRBV12-4 to TRBJ2-1, with D possibly TRBD2 on 5 matching bases. Deletions cut 6 bases from V and 8 bases from J, with 20 bases between. CDR3 size: 15 residues. The CDR3 spells CASRATSSIFHEQFF. CDR3 coding DNA: TGTGCCAGCAGAGCTACTAGTTCTATCTTTCATGAGCAGTTCTTC.

The gene calls are TRBV10-3 and TRBJ1-2; TRBD1 aligns across 7 bases. Per the germline V gene, CDR1 is ENHRY and CDR2 is SYGVKD. V lost 0 bases to trimming and J lost 2 bases; unmatched junction nucleotides: 3. The CDR3 sequence is 15 residues long. DNA for the CDR3: TGTGCCATCAGTGAGTCGAAACAGGGGAACTATGGCTACACCTTC. It encodes CAISESKQGNYGYTF.

V and J are TRBV4-1 and TRBJ1-2; D possibly corresponds to TRBD1 (6 bases). V shed 0 bases and J shed 4 bases, with 12 bases lying between them. CDR1 MGHRA and CDR2 YSYEKL come from the germline V gene. The CDR3 is 15 amino acids. As DNA, the CDR3 is TGCGCCAGCAGCCAAGATCGCGGAGGGGGCTATGGCTACACCTTC. It encodes CASSQDRGGGYGYTF.

In its sample, this clonotype was seen a few times. The gene calls are TRBV10-3 and TRBJ2-1; D possibly corresponds to TRBD1 (6 bases). The V end lost 7 bases, the J end lost 0 bases, and 13 bases lay between the germline ends. Germline loops: CDR1 ENHRY, CDR2 SYGVKD. CDR3 length: 15 amino acids. The CDR3 DNA follows: TGTGCCATCACCCCAGGGGTTAGCTCCTACAATGAGCAGTTCTTC. This translates into CAITPGVSSYNEQFF.

The gene calls are TRBV5-1 and TRBJ2-5; possible D gene TRBD2, 6 bases. V dropped 3 bases and J dropped 2 bases, with 11 bases sitting between them. The CDR3 loop spans 14 amino acids. The germline V gene encodes CDR1 SGHRS and CDR2 YFSETQ. This CDR3 reads CASSYLGLQETQYF. The CDR3 coding sequence is TGCGCCAGCAGCTATTTGGGACTTCAAGAGACCCAGTACTTC.

In DNA form, the CDR3 reads TGTGCCAGTGGGGGAACGAACACTGAAGCTTTCTTT. Protein: CASGGTNTEAFF. The genes are TRBV19 and TRBJ1-1; the D gene is possibly TRBD1 (5 bases). CDR3 length equals 12 residues. Germline V gene lookup returns CDR1 LNHDA and CDR2 SQIVND (reference sequence). The ends were cut back, 8 bases at V and 1 base at J, with 8 bases in the middle.

CDR3 sequence reads: CASSFGVRNNEQFF. DNA of the CDR3: TGTGCCAGCAGCTTCGGGGTTAGAAACAATGAGCAGTTCTTC. The chain recombines TRBV5-6 with TRBJ2-1, with D possibly being TRBD2 (5 bases). Germline V gene data show CDR1 as SGHDT and CDR2 as YYEEEE. V lost 2 bases and J 5 bases, leaving 11 bases between the germline ends. CDR3 length equals 14 residues.

The sample holds one count of this clonotype. A junction boundary mismatches the germline segment, possibly from a read error. The chain is built from TRBV10-2 and TRBJ1-1; possibly TRBD1 for D (5 bases). Per the germline V gene, CDR1 is WSHSY and CDR2 is SAAADI. The CDR3 has 14 amino acids. Written as DNA, the CDR3 is TGCGCCAGCAGTGACCCCGGGGGAAACACTGAAACTTTCTTT. Translation gives CASSDPGGNTETFF.

The rearrangement uses TRBV28 and TRBJ2-7; 10 nucleotides agree with TRBD1. The V segment lost 0 bases and the J segment 5 bases; nucleotides outside the gene matches: 10. CDR1 MDHEN and CDR2 SYDVKM come from the germline V gene. CDR3 length: 17 residues. CDR3 coding DNA: TGTGCCAGCAGTTTATGGCGACCGGGACAGGGGATCCACGAGCAGTACTTC. Amino acid sequence: CASSLWRPGQGIHEQYF.

The chain carries TRBV19 and TRBJ1-1; D is undetermined. The CDR3 is made up of 11 amino acids. V was cut by 7 bases and J by 7 bases, with 10 bases left in between. CDR1 LNHDA and CDR2 SQIVND come from the germline V gene (reference sequence). Here the CDR3 reads CASISGFEAFF. The CDR3 DNA reads as TGTGCCAGTATCTCCGGCTTTGAAGCTTTCTTT.

CDR3 sequence: CASGLAGSYEQYV. CDR3 sequence (DNA): TGTGCCAGTGGACTAGCGGGGTCCTACGAGCAGTACGTC. The chain recombines TRBV5-6 with TRBJ2-7; 12 bases are a match to TRBD2. The CDR3 spans 13 residues. Germline CDR1 reads SGHDT; CDR2 reads YYEEEE. Germline trimming cut 8 bases from V and 1 base from J; bases unmatched to any gene: 1.

This clonotype came up once. This chain connects TRBV28 to TRBJ2-2, with TRBD2 as a possible D gene (6 bases). Trimming removed 6 bases at V and 0 bases at J, with 14 bases between. The CDR3 has 16 amino acids. The germline gives CDR1 MDHEN, CDR2 SYDVKM. The CDR3 nucleotides read TGTGCCAGCAGGGAGGGCCGGGACGCGAACACCGGGGAGCTGTTTTTT. This gives the protein CASREGRDANTGELFF.

This clonotype was seen a few times. The chain employs TRBV5-4 and TRBJ2-2; D might be TRBD1 (6 bases). Trimming pared 5 bases from V and 2 bases from J, leaving 10 bases between. Germline CDR1 SGHNT, CDR2 YYREEE (reference sequence). The CDR3 runs 14 residues. CDR3 in amino acids: CASRWTANTGELFF. CDR3 bases: TGTGCCAGCAGATGGACAGCTAACACCGGGGAGCTGTTTTTT.

J is TRBJ2-1 and V is TRBV2; 12 bases match TRBD2. Germline V gives CDR1 SNHLY, CDR2 FYNNEI. This CDR3 has 15 amino acids. V shed 5 bases and J 7 bases; nucleotides not matched to a gene: 6. Here the CDR3 reads CASSTTSGRRNEQFF. Here the CDR3 DNA reads TGTGCCAGCAGTACGACTAGCGGGAGAAGGAATGAGCAGTTCTTC.

V is TRBV9 and J is TRBJ2-1; 10 bases are shared with TRBD1. V trimming: 4 bases; J trimming: 3 bases; junction bases outside the gene matches: 4. The CDR3 covers 15 residues. Germline-derived CDR1 and CDR2 are SGDLS and YYNGEE. Here the CDR3 reads CASSSRTGGYNEQFF. In DNA form, the CDR3 reads TGTGCCAGCAGCTCCCGGACAGGGGGCTACAATGAGCAGTTCTTC.

This chain uses TRBV27 with TRBJ2-3; D is ambiguous. V lost 0 bases and J 3 bases, leaving 7 bases between the germline ends. The CDR3 runs 14 residues. CDR1 is MNHEY and CDR2 is SMNVEV in the germline V gene (reference sequence). The CDR3 DNA follows: TGTGCCAGCAGTTTATCTGCCCCAACAGATACGCAGTATTTT. Protein: CASSLSAPTDTQYF.

The chain couples TRBV18 to TRBJ1-2; 10 nucleotides line up with TRBD1. The CDR3 runs to 16 residues. CDR1 is KGHSH, CDR2 LQKENI, per germline. V lost 4 bases, J lost 7 bases, and 12 bases stayed unmatched. The CDR3 DNA reads as TGTGCCAGCTCACTCCCAGGACAGGGGGAGTTAAGTGGCTACACCTTC. The encoded protein is CASSLPGQGELSGYTF.

V is TRBV5-5 and J is TRBJ1-1; maybe TRBD1 (5 bases). Germline values: CDR1 SGHKS, CDR2 YYEKEE (reference sequence). Trimming cost V 1 base and J 3 bases, with 13 bases left between them. This CDR3 is 15 amino acids long. In nucleotides, the CDR3 is TGTGCCAGCAGCTTGAGACGGGGGGTAGACACTGAAGCTTTCTTT. This sequence encodes CASSLRRGVDTEAFF.